The next 19 T cell receptor beta chains were all read from a single sample in a study of cytomegalovirus exposure and HLA in healthy donors. The PCR contained 60 Vbeta and 13 Jbeta primers. Only in-frame clones appear in the TCRdb table, and some are missing; sequencing was by immunoSEQ multiplex PCR. This table has roughly 100,000 clones, around 78% appearing once. Sequenced material: PBMCs. The receptors were sampled from a male donor in good health and CMV-seronegative.

The chain uses TRBV6-6 and TRBJ2-2; D gene unclear. V lost 8 bases to trimming and J lost 0 bases, with 4 bases between them. CDR1 MNHNY and CDR2 SVGAGI come from the germline V gene (reference sequence). The CDR3 covers 12 residues. CDR3 DNA sequence: TGTGCCAGCTCCTCGAACACCGGGGAGCTGTTTTTT. It yields the protein CASSSNTGELFF.

The sample holds one count of this clone. The rearrangement links TRBV5-6 to TRBJ2-3, with D possibly matching TRBD1 (6 bases). Trimming took off 0 bases at V and 0 bases at J, with 11 bases between the two ends. The germline V gene encodes CDR1 SGHDT and CDR2 YYEEEE. CDR3 length: 16 amino acids. The chain's CDR3 is CASSLEQGFSTDTQYF. The CDR3 DNA reads TGTGCCAGCAGCTTGGAACAGGGCTTTAGCACAGATACGCAGTATTTT.

The DNA of the CDR3 is TGTGCCAGAAGCCTCGGGGCTTTCTTT. Protein sequence: CARSLGAFF. The chain combines TRBV5-3 with TRBJ1-1; D is unresolved. TRBV5-3 falls under the ORF class, with uncertain function. With 4 bases removed from V and 11 bases from J, the gap between germline ends came to 6 bases. The CDR3 has 9 amino acids.

With respect to this clone: The sample holds other DNA sequences that translate to the same CDR3. The chain is built from TRBV9 and TRBJ1-1, with D maybe TRBD1 (5 bases). V lost 0 bases and J 4 bases, leaving 13 bases between the germline ends. The germline CDR1 and CDR2 sequences are SGDLS and YYNGEE. This CDR3 has 15 amino acids. CDR3 region: CASSVGGRRGTEAFF. DNA of the CDR3: TGTGCCAGCAGCGTAGGGGGCCGGAGGGGCACTGAAGCTTTCTTT.

As to this clone: Other DNA sequences in the sample encode the same CDR3. The gene calls are TRBV7-9 and TRBJ2-5; 13 nucleotides line up with TRBD2. The CDR3 runs 15 residues. J lost 5 bases, V lost 1 base, and 1 base had no gene match. From germline, CDR1 is SEHNR and CDR2 FQNEAQ (reference sequence). The CDR3 DNA reads TGTGCCAGCAGCTTAGTACTAGCGGGAGGGGAGACCCAGTACTTC. It yields the protein CASSLVLAGGETQYF.

V is TRBV5-8 and J is TRBJ2-2, with TRBD1 identical over 8 bases. V shed 3 bases, J shed 0 bases, and the junction held 4 bases outside the gene matches. Per the germline V gene, CDR1 is SGHTS and CDR2 is YDEGEE. CDR3 size: 16 residues. The CDR3 sequence is CASSYWTGSNTGELFF. In DNA form, the CDR3 reads TGTGCCAGCAGCTATTGGACAGGGTCGAACACCGGGGAGCTGTTTTTT.

This clone was seen more than once but under ten times. J is TRBJ1-1 and V is TRBV4-2; TRBD1 agrees at 10 bases. The germline CDR1 and CDR2 sequences are LGHNA and YNFKEQ. With 2 bases clipped from V and 4 bases from J, the junction kept 10 bases outside the gene matches. There are 17 residues in the CDR3. CDR3 region: CASSQPPGQGQSTEAFF. For the CDR3, the DNA is TGTGCCAGCAGCCAACCCCCGGGACAGGGGCAGAGCACTGAAGCTTTCTTT.

The genes are TRBV6-5 and TRBJ2-7; tentatively, D is TRBD2 (5 bases). The germline V gene has CDR1 MNHEY and CDR2 SVGAGI. The CDR3 loop spans 13 amino acids. Trimming pared 3 bases from V and 3 bases from J, leaving 9 bases between. Written as DNA, the CDR3 is TGTGCCAGCAGTTATTCGCGGGTCTACGAGCAGTACTTC. Translated, it gives CASSYSRVYEQYF.

This chain joins TRBV2 and TRBJ2-6, with 7 positions matching TRBD1. Trimming cost V 3 bases and J 4 bases; bases outside gene matches: 3. The CDR3 sequence is 15 residues long. Germline V CDR1 and CDR2: SNHLY, FYNNEI. The CDR3 nucleotides read TGTGCCAGCAGTGAGGACAGGACCGGGGCCAACGTCCTGACTTTC. This codes for CASSEDRTGANVLTF.

This clone appeared a few times. The chain couples TRBV27 to TRBJ2-7, with 12 nucleotides matching TRBD2. V gave up 6 bases and J gave up 4 bases; unmatched junction bases: 10. Looked up from germline, CDR1 is MNHEY and CDR2 is SMNVEV (reference sequence). This CDR3 region has 16 residues. CDR3 DNA sequence: TGTGCCAGCAGAAGCCTTGGACTAGCGGGGTCATACGAGCAGTACTTC. Its translation: CASRSLGLAGSYEQYF.

The V gene is TRBV20-1, the J gene TRBJ2-7; D ambiguous. Trimming took off 4 bases at V and 6 bases at J, with 10 bases between the two ends. This CDR3 comprises 11 residues. Germline CDR1 reads DFQATT; CDR2 reads SNEGSKA (reference sequence). The CDR3 reads CSATRVGEQYF. The CDR3 coding sequence is TGCAGTGCTACTAGAGTAGGCGAGCAGTACTTC.

V gene TRBV7-2 combines with J gene TRBJ2-1, with D uncertain. The CDR3 totals 15 residues. Germline V CDR1 and CDR2: SGHTA, FQGNSA. Trimming cost V 3 bases and J 4 bases, with 13 bases left between them. The CDR3 DNA sequence: TGTGCCAGCAGCTTCTCACAACGAACGTACAATGAGCAGTTCTTC. Residues: CASSFSQRTYNEQFF.

This clone was observed a few times. The gene calls are TRBV5-6 and TRBJ2-3; no clear D. This CDR3 is built from 14 residues. Germline assignment: CDR1 SGHDT and CDR2 YYEEEE. Trimming left V 0 bases short and J 1 base short, with 6 bases between. The CDR3 region has the DNA TGTGCCAGCAGCTTGGGAGCCCGCACAGATACGCAGTATTTT. Protein sequence: CASSLGARTDTQYF.

This clone appeared once. The CDR3 sequence: CASSESGPTGELFF. The CDR3 bases are TGTGCCAGCAGTGAAAGCGGGCCCACCGGGGAGCTGTTTTTT. V usage is TRBV6-4 and J usage is TRBJ2-2; a possible D gene is TRBD2 (6 bases). V was pared by 3 bases and J by 4 bases, with 9 bases between. Germline CDR1 reads MRHNA; CDR2 reads SNTAGT. CDR3 size: 14 residues.

V usage is TRBV4-3 and J usage is TRBJ1-5; TRBD1 agrees at 7 bases. V lost 1 base, J lost 0 bases, and 9 bases stayed unmatched. This CDR3 region has 18 residues. Per germline, CDR1 LGHNA and CDR2 YSLEER. CDR3 DNA: TGCGCCAGCAGCCAAGGGAGGGGACAGACTTATAGCAATCAGCCCCAGCATTTT. Translation gives CASSQGRGQTYSNQPQHF.

V usage is TRBV20-1 and J usage is TRBJ1-1; D is ambiguous. CDR1 is DFQATT, CDR2 SNEGSKA, per germline (reference sequence). CDR3 length: 10 residues. Trimming stripped 5 bases from V and 7 bases from J, with 8 bases between. CDR3 protein: CSAAENEAFF. CDR3 in DNA: TGCAGTGCTGCGGAGAATGAAGCTTTCTTT.

The CDR3 protein is CASSEGPSGSVYEQYF. DNA of the CDR3: TGTGCCAGCAGTGAAGGGCCTAGCGGGAGTGTGTACGAGCAGTACTTC. The gene calls are TRBV6-1 and TRBJ2-7, with 10 bases lining up with TRBD2. Germline V gene lookup returns CDR1 MNHNS and CDR2 SASEGT. Trimming cost V 1 base and J 4 bases; bases outside gene matches: 7. The CDR3 sequence is 16 residues long.

This chain uses TRBV6-5 with TRBJ2-1; TRBD2 aligns across 12 bases. The junction had 3 bases not matched to a gene; V was cut back by 6 bases and J by 6 bases. This CDR3 region has 14 residues. Germline CDR1 is MNHEY and CDR2 is SVGAGI. In nucleotides, the CDR3 is TGTGCCAGCAGGACTAGCGGGAGTATCAATGAGCAGTTCTTC. It encodes CASRTSGSINEQFF.

The gene calls are TRBV19 and TRBJ1-1; D perhaps matches TRBD1 (5 bases). Between the trimmed V and J ends, which lost 3 bases and 0 bases, there was a span of 8 bases. The germline V gene encodes CDR1 LNHDA and CDR2 SQIVND (reference sequence). The CDR3 covers 14 residues. CDR3 in DNA: TGTGCCAGTAGTATCGGGGGGATGAACACTGAAGCTTTCTTT. Residues: CASSIGGMNTEAFF.